This paragraph covers one T cell receptor (beta chain) sequence. Its antigen is unknown. This specimen comes from a study of cytomegalovirus exposure and HLA in healthy donors. Findings of the study overall: The availability of immune exposure information extended only to CMV serostatus. Later analysis identified several of the most significant clusters that appeared linked to common viral pathogens. An ancestry cluster, one associated with Asian ancestry, reportedly showed fewer N-insertions than the approximately 720-donor mean in a later analysis.

The primer mix had 60 Vbeta and 13 Jbeta primers. TCRdb's table, derived via immunoSEQ multiplex PCR, lists solely in-frame clones and lacks some. With 60,000 to 85,000 clones in the sample, the ten largest clones hold about 13%. This clonotype was obtained from a man aged 50 to 60 in good health and CMV-seropositive. Sequencing was done on a sample of PBMCs.

The CDR3 sequence: CAWNNRGRGGYTF. Written as DNA, the CDR3 is TGTGCCTGGAATAACAGGGGGCGAGGAGGCTACACCTTC. The chain uses TRBV30 and TRBJ1-2; 9 nucleotides line up with TRBD1. The CDR3 is made up of 13 amino acids. Looked up from germline, CDR1 is GTSNPN and CDR2 is SVGIG (reference sequence). The trim removed 4 bases at V and 8 bases at J, leaving 8 bases unmatched.